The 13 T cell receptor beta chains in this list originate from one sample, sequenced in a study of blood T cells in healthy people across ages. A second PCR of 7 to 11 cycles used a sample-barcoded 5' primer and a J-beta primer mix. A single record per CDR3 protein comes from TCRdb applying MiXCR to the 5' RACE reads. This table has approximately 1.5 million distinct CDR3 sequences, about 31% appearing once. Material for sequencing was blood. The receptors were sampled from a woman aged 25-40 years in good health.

Here the CDR3 DNA reads TGCAGTGCTAGAGATCTGGCAGGATATGAAAAACTGTTTTTT. As protein: CSARDLAGYEKLFF. This chain uses TRBV20-1 with TRBJ1-4; D gene ambiguous. V dropped 0 bases and J dropped 6 bases, with 11 bases sitting between them. This CDR3 region has 14 residues. CDR1 and CDR2 from the germline V gene are DFQATT and SNEGSKA (reference sequence).

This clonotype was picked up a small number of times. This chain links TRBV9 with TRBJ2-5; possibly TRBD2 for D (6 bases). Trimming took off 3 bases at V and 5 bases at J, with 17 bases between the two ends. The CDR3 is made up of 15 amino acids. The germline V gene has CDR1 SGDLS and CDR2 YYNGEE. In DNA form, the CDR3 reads TGTGCCAGCAGCGGCTGGGACTCAGGTGGGGAGACCCAGTACTTC. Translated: CASSGWDSGGETQYF.

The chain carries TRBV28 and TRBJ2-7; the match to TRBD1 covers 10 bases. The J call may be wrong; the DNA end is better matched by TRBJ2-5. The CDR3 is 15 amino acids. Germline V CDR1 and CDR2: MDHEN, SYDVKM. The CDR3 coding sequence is TGTGCCAGCAGTTTGGACGGGACAGGGGACGAGACCCAGTACTTC. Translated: CASSLDGTGDETQYF.

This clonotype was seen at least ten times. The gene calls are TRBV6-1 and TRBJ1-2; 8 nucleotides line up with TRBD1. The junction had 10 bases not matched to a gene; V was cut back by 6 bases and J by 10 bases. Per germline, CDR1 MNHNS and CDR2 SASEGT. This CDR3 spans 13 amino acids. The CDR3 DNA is TGTGCCAGCAGGCCCGGGACAGGAACGACCTACACCTTC. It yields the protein CASRPGTGTTYTF.

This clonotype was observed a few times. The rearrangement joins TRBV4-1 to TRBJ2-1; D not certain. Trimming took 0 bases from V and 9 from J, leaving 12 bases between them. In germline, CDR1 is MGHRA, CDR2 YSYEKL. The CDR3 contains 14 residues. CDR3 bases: TGCGCCAGCAGCCAAGATAGGTTTGGGATTGAGCAGTTCTTC. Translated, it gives CASSQDRFGIEQFF.

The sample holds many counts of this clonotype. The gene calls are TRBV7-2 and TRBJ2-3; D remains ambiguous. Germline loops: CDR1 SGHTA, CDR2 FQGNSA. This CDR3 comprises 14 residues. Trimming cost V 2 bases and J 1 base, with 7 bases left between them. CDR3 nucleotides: TGTGCCAGCAGCTTACCGGGTGGCACAGATACGCAGTATTTT. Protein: CASSLPGGTDTQYF.

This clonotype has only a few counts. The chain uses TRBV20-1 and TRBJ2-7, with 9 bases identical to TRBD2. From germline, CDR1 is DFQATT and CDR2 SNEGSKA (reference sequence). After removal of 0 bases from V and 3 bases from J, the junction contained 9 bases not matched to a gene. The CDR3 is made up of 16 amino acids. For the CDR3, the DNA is TGCAGTGCTAGAGATTTGAGCGGGAGGAGAATCTACGAGCAGTACTTC. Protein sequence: CSARDLSGRRIYEQYF.

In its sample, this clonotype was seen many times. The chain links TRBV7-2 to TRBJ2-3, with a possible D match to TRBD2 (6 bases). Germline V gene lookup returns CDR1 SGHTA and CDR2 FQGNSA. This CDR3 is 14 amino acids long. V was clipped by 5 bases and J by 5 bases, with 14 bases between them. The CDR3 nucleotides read TGTGCCAGCAGCCCCTGGGCTAGCGAAGATACGCAGTATTTT. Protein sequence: CASSPWASEDTQYF.

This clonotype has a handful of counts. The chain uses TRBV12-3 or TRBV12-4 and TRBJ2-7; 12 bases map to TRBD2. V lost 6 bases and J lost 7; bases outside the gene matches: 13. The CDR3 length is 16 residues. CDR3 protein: CASSPLTSGGPKEQYF. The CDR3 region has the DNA TGTGCCAGCAGCCCCCTGACTAGCGGGGGACCTAAAGAGCAGTACTTC.

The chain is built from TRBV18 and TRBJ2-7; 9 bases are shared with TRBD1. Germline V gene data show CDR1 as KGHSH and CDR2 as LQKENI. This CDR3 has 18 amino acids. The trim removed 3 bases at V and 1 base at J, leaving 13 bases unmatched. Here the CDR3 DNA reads TGTGCCAGCTCACCGGGACAGGGATACGAAGAGGGTTCCTACGAGCAGTACTTC. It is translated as CASSPGQGYEEGSYEQYF.

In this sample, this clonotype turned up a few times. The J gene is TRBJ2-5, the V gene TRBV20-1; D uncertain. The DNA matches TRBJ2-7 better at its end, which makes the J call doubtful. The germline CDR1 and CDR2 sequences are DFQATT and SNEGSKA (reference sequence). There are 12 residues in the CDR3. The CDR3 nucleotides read TGCAGTGCACCGGACGGTGTAGCCGAGCAGTACTTC. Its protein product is CSAPDGVAEQYF.

CDR3 in DNA: TGTGCCAGCAGCGTAGATTATGGGACCTACGAGCAGTACTTC. This codes for CASSVDYGTYEQYF. The J gene is TRBJ2-7, the V gene TRBV9; D unclear. Trimming left V 0 bases short and J 2 bases short, with 9 bases between. From germline, CDR1 is SGDLS and CDR2 YYNGEE. The CDR3 contains 14 residues.

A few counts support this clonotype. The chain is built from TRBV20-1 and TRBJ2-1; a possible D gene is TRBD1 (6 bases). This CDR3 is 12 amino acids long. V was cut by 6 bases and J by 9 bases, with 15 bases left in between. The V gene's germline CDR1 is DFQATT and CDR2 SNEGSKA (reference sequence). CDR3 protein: CSAQDRFGEQFF. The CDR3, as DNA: TGCAGTGCCCAAGACAGGTTTGGTGAGCAGTTCTTC.